The sequence of this T cell receptor beta chain was determined in a study of blood T cells in healthy people across ages. The CDR3 sequence is 16 residues long. Per germline, CDR1 SEHNR and CDR2 FQNEAQ (reference sequence). V lost 5 bases to trimming and J lost 4 bases; unmatched junction nucleotides: 9. The second PCR ran roughly 7 to 11 cycles with a sample-barcoded 5' primer and J-beta primers. Tags on each cDNA molecule came from a template-switch adaptor with 12 random nucleotides. MiXCR, run by TCRdb on the 5' RACE reads, gives a single entry per CDR3 protein. The sample lists 1.5 million to 2 million distinct CDR3 sequences; 34% were seen once. Worth noting for this clonotype: This may arise from a read error, as a much more abundant clone is one base away.

The chain links TRBV7-9 to TRBJ2-7, with 12 bases matching TRBD2. The specimen was blood. The TCR was taken from a young woman in good health. CDR3 sequence reads: CASSPSLTSGSYEQYF. CDR3 bases: TGTGCCAGCAGCCCATCCTTGACTAGCGGGAGTTACGAGCAGTACTTC. Using reference TRBV7-9 and TRBJ2-7 for the parts outside the CDR3, the full variable domain is DTGVSQNPRHKITKRGQNVTFRCDPISEHNRLYWYRQTLGQGPEFLTYFQNEAQLEKSRLLSDRFSAERPKGSFSTLEIQRTEQGDSAMYLCASSPSLTSGSYEQYFGPGTRLTVT.